This T cell receptor beta chain derives from a study of blood T cell repertoires in COVID-19 (dated by TCRdb to about 2020). Background for the entire study: Samples covering the acute and convalescent phases of COVID-19 were provided by collaborators in the United States, Italy and Spain. The prospective study material was composed of cDNA or gDNA derived from T cells, B-cell-depleted T cells, or PBMCs. Deeply sampled blood TCRbeta repertoires from subjects exposed to, actively infected with, or recovered from COVID-19 were included in the dataset. A freely available public database, intended as a resource for researchers studying the immune response to SARS-CoV-2, is where the repertoires were released. The samples were drawn from the first 160 participants of the ongoing ImmuneRACE study and from 1,254 subjects provided by 6 global collaborators. Nearly every sample came with metadata listing a de-identified subject ID, COVID-19 status, age in years and sex. Where available, HLA class I and class II types were taken from metadata supplied by the sample provider and were not determined by assay-based typing. Beyond this particular receptor, the publication reports: How much clinical and demographic metadata was included differed by source and by participant, and the metadata was provided uncurated.

The collaborating institutions used their own protocols to collect whole blood in K2EDTA tubes. For TCRbeta analysis, collaborators shipped samples as frozen whole blood, isolated PBMCs, or DNA extracted from either of those sample types. Remarks on this clone: It has no known antigen specificity. Per-base quality was not reported, and no clone a single base away is much larger than it.

TCRbeta CDR3 regions were amplified from genomic DNA using the immunoSEQ Assay, a bias-controlled multiplex PCR. The original methods were these. The number of nucleated cells in each sample was estimated from the amplification of reference gene primers within the assay. To quantify the absolute abundance of each unique TCRbeta CDR3 rearrangement, sequence reads were collapsed and filtered. For each sample, productive Simpson clonality was calculated as the square root of Simpson's diversity index over productive rearrangements. Entries here come from immuneACCESS through TCRdb and include only in-frame sequences with V and J called. Some clones fail to appear in such tables; in the studies checked, an unresolved V gene covers under half of the shortfall, and the cause of the remainder is unknown. D and trimming were read from the DNA, whereas the V and J calls and clone size are those reported in that table. The table for this sample lists 450,000 to 500,000 clones; approximately 85% of them were counted only once. The top ten clones comprise roughly 3.2% of the sample.

Trimming removed 0 bases from V and 2 bases from J; the gene matches leave 5 bases unexplained. Taken from the germline V gene, the CDR1 and CDR2 loops are MGHRA and YSYEKL. The cysteine opens and the phenylalanine closes a CDR3 of 17 amino acids. Of all the DNA, just the CDR3 is kept, 51 bases in frame from base 1. The specimen sequenced was peripheral blood. The chain couples TRBV4-1 to TRBJ2-3; 10 central bases correspond to TRBD2. This clonotype was sampled from a human donor in a cohort sampled during active COVID-19. The DNA sequence reads TGCGCCAGCAGCCAAGATGGAGCGGGAGGGCCCACAGATACGCAGTATTTT. It encodes CASSQDGAGGPTDTQYF.